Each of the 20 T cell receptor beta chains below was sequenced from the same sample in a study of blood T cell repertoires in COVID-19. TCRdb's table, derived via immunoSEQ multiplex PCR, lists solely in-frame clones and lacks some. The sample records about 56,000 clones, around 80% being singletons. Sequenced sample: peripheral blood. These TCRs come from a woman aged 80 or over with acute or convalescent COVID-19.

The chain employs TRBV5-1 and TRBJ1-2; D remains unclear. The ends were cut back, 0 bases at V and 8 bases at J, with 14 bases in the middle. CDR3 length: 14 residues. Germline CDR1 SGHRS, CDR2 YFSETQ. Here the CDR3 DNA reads TGCGCCAGCAGCTTGGCCTCCTCGGCGGAAGGCTACACCTTC. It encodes CASSLASSAEGYTF.

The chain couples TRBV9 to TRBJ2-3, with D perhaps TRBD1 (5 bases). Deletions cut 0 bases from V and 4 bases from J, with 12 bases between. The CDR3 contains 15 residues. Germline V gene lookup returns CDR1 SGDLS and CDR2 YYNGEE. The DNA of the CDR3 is TGTGCCAGCAGCGTAGAGGCGGAAGGGGCAGATACGCAGTATTTT. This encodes CASSVEAEGADTQYF.

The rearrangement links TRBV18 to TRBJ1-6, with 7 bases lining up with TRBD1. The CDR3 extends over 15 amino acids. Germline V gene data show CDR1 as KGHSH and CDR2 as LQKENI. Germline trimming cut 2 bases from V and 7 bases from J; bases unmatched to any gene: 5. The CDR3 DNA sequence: TGTGCCAGCTCACCATGGGAACAGGGGAATTCACCCCTCCACTTT. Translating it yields CASSPWEQGNSPLHF.

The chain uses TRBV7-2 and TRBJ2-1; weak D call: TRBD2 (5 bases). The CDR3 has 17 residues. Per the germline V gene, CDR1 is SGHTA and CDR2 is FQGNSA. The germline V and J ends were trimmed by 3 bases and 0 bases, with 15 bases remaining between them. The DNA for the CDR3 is TGTGCCAGCAGCTTTGAAAGCGGCGGGTACTCCTACAATGAGCAGTTCTTC. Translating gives CASSFESGGYSYNEQFF. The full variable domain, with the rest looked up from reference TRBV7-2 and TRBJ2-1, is GAGVSQSPSNKVTEKGKDVELRCDPISGHTALYWYRQSLGQGLEFLIYFQGNSAPDKSGLPSDRFSAERTGGSVSTLTIQRTQQEDSAVYLCASSFESGGYSYNEQFFGPGTRLTVL.

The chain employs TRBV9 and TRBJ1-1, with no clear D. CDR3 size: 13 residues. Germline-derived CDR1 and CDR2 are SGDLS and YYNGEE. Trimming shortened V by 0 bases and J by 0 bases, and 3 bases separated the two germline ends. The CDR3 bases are TGTGCCAGCAGCGTAGCCATGAACACTGAAGCTTTCTTT. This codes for CASSVAMNTEAFF.

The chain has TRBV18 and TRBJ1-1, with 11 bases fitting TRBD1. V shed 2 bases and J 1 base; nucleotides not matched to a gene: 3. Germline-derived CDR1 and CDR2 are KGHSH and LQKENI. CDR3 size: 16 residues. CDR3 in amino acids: CASSPGQGAGNTEAFF. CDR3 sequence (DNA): TGTGCCAGCTCACCAGGACAGGGGGCCGGGAACACTGAAGCTTTCTTT.

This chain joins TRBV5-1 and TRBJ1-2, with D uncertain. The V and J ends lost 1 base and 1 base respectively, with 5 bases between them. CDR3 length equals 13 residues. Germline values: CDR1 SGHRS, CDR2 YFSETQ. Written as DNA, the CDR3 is TGCGCCAGCAGCTTGTCAGTTAACTATGGCTACACCTTC. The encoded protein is CASSLSVNYGYTF.

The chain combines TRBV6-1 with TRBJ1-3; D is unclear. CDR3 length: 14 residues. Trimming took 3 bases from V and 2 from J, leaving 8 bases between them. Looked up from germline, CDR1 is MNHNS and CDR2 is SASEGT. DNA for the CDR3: TGTGCCAGCAGTGATGCGTTCGCTGGAAACACCATATATTTT. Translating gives CASSDAFAGNTIYF.

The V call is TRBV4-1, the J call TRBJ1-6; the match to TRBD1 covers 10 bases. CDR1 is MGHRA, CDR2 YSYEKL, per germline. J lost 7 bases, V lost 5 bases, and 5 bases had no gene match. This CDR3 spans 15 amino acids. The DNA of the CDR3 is TGCGCCAGCAGCGCCCGACAGGGGGCAAATTCACCCCTCCACTTT. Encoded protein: CASSARQGANSPLHF.

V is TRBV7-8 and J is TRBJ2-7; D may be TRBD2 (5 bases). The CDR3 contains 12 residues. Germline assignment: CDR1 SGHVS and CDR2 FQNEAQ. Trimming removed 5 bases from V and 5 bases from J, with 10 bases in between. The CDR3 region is CASSRYGDEQYF. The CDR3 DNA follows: TGTGCCAGCAGCCGTTACGGGGACGAGCAGTACTTC.

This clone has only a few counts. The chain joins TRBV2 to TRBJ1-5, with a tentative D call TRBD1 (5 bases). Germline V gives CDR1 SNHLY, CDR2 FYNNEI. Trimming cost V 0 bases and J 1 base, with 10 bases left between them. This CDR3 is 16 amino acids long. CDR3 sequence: CASSEALGASNQPQHF. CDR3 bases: TGTGCCAGCAGTGAAGCGCTTGGGGCGAGCAATCAGCCCCAGCATTTT.

The DNA of the CDR3 is TGTGCCAGCAGCCAACAGGGACAGGGGGCCCACGAGCAGTACTTC. Translated: CASSQQGQGAHEQYF. This chain links TRBV5-4 with TRBJ2-7; TRBD1 matches at 12 bases. The CDR3 contains 15 residues. The germline V gene has CDR1 SGHNT and CDR2 YYREEE (reference sequence). V trimming: 4 bases; J trimming: 5 bases; junction bases outside the gene matches: 7.

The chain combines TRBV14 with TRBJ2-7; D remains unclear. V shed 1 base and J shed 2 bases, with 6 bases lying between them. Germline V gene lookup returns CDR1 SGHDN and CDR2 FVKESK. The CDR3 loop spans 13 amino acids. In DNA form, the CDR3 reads TGTGCCAGCAGCCAAGTCCGGGCCTACGAGCAGTACTTC. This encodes CASSQVRAYEQYF.

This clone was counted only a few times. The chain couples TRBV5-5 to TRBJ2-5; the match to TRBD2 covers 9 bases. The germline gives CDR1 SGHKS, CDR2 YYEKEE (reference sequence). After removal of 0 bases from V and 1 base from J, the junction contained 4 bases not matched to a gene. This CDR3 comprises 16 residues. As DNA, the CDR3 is TGTGCCAGCAGCTTGGCAAGCGGGGGGACCCAAGAGACCCAGTACTTC. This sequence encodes CASSLASGGTQETQYF.

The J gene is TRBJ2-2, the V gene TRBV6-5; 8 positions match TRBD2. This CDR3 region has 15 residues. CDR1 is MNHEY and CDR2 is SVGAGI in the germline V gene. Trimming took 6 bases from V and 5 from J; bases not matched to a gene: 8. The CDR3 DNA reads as TGTGCCAGCAGAGCCGGGACTAGGGGAACCGGGGAGCTGTTTTTT. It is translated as CASRAGTRGTGELFF.

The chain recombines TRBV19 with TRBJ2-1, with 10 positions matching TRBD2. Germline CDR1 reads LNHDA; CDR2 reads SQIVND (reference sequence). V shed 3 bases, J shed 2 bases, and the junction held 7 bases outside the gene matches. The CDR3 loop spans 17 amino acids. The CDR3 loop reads CASSIAKREGTYNEQFF. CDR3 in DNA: TGTGCCAGTAGTATTGCGAAGCGGGAGGGGACCTACAATGAGCAGTTCTTC.

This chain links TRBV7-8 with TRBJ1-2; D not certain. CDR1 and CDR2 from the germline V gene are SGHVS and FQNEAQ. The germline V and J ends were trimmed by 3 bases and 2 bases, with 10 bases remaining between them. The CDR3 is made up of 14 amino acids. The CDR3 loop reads CASSFMGGNYGYTF. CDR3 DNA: TGTGCCAGCAGCTTCATGGGAGGCAACTATGGCTACACCTTC. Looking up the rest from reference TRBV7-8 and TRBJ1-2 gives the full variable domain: GAGVSQSPRYKVAKRGQDVALRCDPISGHVSLFWYQQALGQGPEFLTYFQNEAQLDKSGLPSDRFFAERPEGSVSTLKIQRTQQEDSAVYLCASSFMGGNYGYTFGSGTRLTVV.

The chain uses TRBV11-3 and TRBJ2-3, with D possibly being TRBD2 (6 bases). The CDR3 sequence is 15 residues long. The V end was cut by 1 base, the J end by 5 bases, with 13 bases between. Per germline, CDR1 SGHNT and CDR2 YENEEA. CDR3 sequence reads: CASSLGGGNGDTQYF. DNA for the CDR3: TGTGCCAGCAGCTTAGGCGGAGGGAATGGAGATACGCAGTATTTT.

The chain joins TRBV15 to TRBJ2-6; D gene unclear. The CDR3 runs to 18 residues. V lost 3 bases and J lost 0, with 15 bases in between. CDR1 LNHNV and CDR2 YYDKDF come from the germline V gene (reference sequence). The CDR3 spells CATSSHDRRLSGANVLTF. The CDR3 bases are TGTGCCACCAGCAGCCATGATAGGAGACTCTCTGGGGCCAACGTCCTGACTTTC. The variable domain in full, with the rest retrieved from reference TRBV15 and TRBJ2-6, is DAMVIQNPRYQVTQFGKPVTLSCSQTLNHNVMYWYQQKSSQAPKLLFHYYDKDFNNEADTPDNFQSRRPNTSFCFLDIRSPGLGDTAMYLCATSSHDRRLSGANVLTFGAGSRLTVL.

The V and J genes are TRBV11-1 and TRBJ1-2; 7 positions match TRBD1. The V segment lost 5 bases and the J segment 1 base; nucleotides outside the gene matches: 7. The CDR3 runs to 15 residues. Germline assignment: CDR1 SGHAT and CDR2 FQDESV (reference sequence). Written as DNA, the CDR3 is TGTGCCAGCAGCATCGGGACAGAATTTAACTATGGCTACACCTTC. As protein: CASSIGTEFNYGYTF.